This is a list of T cell receptor beta chains from one sample in a study of tumor and adjacent non-tumor tissue in lung cancer. TCRdb redid the calling of the multiplex PCR reads with MiXCR, one entry per CDR3 protein. This table has approximately 77,000 distinct CDR3 sequences, about 82% appearing once. The sample taken for sequencing was distant non-tumor lung tissue. Receptors originate from a man aged 60 to 69 with non-small cell lung cancer. CDR3s include the opening cysteine and the closing phenylalanine or tryptophan.

j_gene	v_gene	CDR3aa
TRBJ2-6	TRBV6-5	CASSQAGASSGAIVLTF
TRBJ1-2	TRBV28	CATSFRGPGYTF
TRBJ1-1	TRBV4-2	CASSQDSGQGDTEAFF
TRBJ2-1	TRBV6-5	CASSYTHRPSSYNEQFF
TRBJ1-5	TRBV20-1	CSARIRDRDKPQHF
TRBJ2-6	TRBV11-2	CASSLIWGANVLTF
TRBJ2-5	TRBV20-1	CSVVGGTHYF
TRBJ1-5	TRBV6-5	CASSYIQGSNQSRHF
TRBJ2-7	TRBV6-5	CARGSGRVTRYEQYF
TRBJ1-6	TRBV20-1	CSVTLTEASPLHF
TRBJ2-3	TRBV4-2	CTSSLTSGMADTQYF
TRBJ2-1	TRBV11-3	CASSSLTGWPGNEQFF
TRBJ2-7	TRBV20-1	CSVAGTGDFEQYF
TRBJ2-6	TRBV6-1	CANSEDSSWANVLTF
TRBJ2-1	TRBV4-3	CASSQDLTGGVYNEQFF
TRBJ2-6	TRBV25-1	CTSTSGANVLTF
TRBJ2-1	TRBV6-5	CTSSVRAGGSSYNEQFF
TRBJ2-5	TRBV29-1	CSVGLAVEETQYF
TRBJ2-3	TRBV6-6	CAISYGLAGGTDTQYF
TRBJ2-7	TRBV6-5	CASSYHLGGYYEQYF
TRBJ2-7	TRBV6-2/TRBV6-3	CASIPQGGTYEQYF
TRBJ2-7	TRBV25-1	CASSDVGQGAYEQYF
TRBJ1-5	TRBV2	CVSSARGGPQHF
TRBJ2-7	TRBV11-2	CASSLDTHYEQYF
TRBJ2-1	TRBV12-3/TRBV12-4	CASSLRSGGAYNEQFF
TRBJ1-2	TRBV11-2	CASSRAEGQGFNYGYTF
TRBJ2-1	TRBV10-1	CANSGNPAGDYNEQFF
TRBJ2-4	TRBV11-3	CTSSPRDPKNIQYF
TRBJ2-6	TRBV11-2	CASSLTSGVVTGANVLTF
TRBJ1-1	TRBV11-2	CVSSLDLNTVAFF
TRBJ2-2	TRBV5-1	CASTSWASEGELLF
TRBJ2-5	TRBV30	CAWSRFGGEAQYF
TRBJ1-2	TRBV11-2	CPSSLDRGYGYTF
TRBJ2-7	TRBV20-1	CSARASGGHYEQYF
TRBJ2-1	TRBV11-2	CVSSLGDNEQFF
TRBJ1-4	TRBV4-3	CANSQDFTGSATKEKLFF
TRBJ2-6	TRBV6-5	CASSLAGANSGANGLTF
TRBJ2-1	TRBV20-1	CSARELSGYYNEQFF
TRBJ2-5	TRBV11-2	CAGSSGHVQETQYF
TRBJ2-7	TRBV20-1	CSARHASGAYLQYF
TRBJ2-5	TRBV20-1	CIARGQGRETQYF
TRBJ1-2	TRBV4-3	CASCQDHAGDPYGYTF
TRBJ2-5	TRBV5-4	CASSSTGTQETQYF
TRBJ2-2	TRBV5-1	CASSENSGTPNTGGLFF
TRBJ2-2	TRBV6-1	CASSDQETGKLFF
TRBJ2-1	TRBV6-4	CASSFSGSGSEQFF
TRBJ2-2	TRBV20-1	CSARDPRHGATGELFF
TRBJ2-7	TRBV6-5	CASSPRPSYEQYF
TRBJ1-5	TRBV6-2/TRBV6-3	CGSRRQGQSGNQPQHF
TRBJ2-2	TRBV6-1	CASSMPGELFF
TRBJ2-1	TRBV11-3	CGSSGIRNNEQFF
TRBJ2-5	TRBV5-5	CASSSAGPQETQYF
TRBJ2-1	TRBV12-3/TRBV12-4	CASRDSGTGHYSEQFF